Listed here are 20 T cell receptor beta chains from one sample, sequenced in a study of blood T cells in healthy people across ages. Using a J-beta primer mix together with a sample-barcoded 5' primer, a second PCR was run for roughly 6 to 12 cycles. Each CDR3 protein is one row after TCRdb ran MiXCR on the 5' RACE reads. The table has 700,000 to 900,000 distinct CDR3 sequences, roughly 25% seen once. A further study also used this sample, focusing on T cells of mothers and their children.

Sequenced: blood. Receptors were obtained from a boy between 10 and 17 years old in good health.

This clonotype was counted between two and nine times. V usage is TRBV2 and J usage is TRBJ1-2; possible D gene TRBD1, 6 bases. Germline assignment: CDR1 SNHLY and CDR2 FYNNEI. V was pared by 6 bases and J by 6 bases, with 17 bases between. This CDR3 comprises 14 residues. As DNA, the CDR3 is TGTGCCAGCAGCCTACAGGGAGGCTGGGATGGCTACACCTTC. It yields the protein CASSLQGGWDGYTF.

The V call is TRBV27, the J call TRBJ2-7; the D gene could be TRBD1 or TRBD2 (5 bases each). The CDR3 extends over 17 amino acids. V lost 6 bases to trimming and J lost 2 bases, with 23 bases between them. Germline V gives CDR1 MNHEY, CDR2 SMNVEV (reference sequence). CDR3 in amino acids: CASSSERGPRGPYEQYF. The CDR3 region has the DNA TGTGCCAGCAGCTCTGAGAGGGGCCCAAGAGGGCCCTACGAGCAGTACTTC.

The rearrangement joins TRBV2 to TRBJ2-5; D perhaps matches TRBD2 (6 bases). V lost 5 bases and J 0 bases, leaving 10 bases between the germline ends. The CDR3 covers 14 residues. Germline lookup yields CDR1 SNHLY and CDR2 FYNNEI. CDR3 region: CASSPDYNQETQYF. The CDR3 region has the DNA TGTGCCAGCAGTCCGGACTACAACCAAGAGACCCAGTACTTC.

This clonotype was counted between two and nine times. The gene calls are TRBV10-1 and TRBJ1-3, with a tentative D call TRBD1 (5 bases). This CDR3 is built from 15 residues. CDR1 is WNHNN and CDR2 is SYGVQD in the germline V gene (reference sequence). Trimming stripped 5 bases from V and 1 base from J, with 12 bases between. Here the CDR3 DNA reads TGCGCCAGCAGTCCGGGACGGCTATCTGGAAACACCATATATTTT. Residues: CASSPGRLSGNTIYF.

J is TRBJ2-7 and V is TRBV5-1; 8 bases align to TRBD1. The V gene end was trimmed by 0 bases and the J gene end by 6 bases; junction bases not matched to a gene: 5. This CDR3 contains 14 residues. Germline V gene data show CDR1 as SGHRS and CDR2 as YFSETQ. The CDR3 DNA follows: TGCGCCAGCAGCTTGGGGACAGGGACCGGCGAGCAGTACTTC. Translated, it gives CASSLGTGTGEQYF.

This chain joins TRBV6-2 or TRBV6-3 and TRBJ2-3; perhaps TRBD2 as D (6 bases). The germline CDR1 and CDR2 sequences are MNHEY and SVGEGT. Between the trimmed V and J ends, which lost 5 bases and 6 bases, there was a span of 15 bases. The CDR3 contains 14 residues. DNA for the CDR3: TGTGCCAGCAGTCGTGGGGCTGCGGGGGATACGCAGTATTTT. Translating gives CASSRGAAGDTQYF.

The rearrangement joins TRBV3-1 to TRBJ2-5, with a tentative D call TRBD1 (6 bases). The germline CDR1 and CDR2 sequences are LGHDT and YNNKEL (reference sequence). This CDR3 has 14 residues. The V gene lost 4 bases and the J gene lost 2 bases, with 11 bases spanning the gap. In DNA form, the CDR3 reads TGTGCCAGCAGCCTGACGGACAGACAAGAGACCCAGTACTTC. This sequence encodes CASSLTDRQETQYF.

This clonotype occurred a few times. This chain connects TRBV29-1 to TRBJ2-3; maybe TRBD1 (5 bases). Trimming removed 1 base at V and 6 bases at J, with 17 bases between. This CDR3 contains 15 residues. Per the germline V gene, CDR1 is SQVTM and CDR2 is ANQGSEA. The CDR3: CSVEGRVQGADTQYF. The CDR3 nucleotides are TGCAGCGTTGAAGGGAGAGTCCAGGGCGCGGATACGCAGTATTTT.

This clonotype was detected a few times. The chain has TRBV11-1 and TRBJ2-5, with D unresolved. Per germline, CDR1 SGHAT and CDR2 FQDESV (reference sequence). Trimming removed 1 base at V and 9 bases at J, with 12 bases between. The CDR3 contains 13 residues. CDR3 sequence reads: CASSLEDWQAQYF. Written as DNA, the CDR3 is TGTGCCAGCAGCTTAGAAGACTGGCAGGCCCAGTACTTC.

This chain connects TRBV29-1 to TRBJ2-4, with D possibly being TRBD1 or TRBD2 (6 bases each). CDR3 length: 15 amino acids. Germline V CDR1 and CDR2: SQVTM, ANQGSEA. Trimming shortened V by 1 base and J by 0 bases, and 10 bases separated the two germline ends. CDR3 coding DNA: TGCAGCGTTGAAGGACTAGGGGGAGCCAAAAACATTCAGTACTTC. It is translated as CSVEGLGGAKNIQYF. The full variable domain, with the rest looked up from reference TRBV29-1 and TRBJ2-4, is SAVISQKPSRDICQRGTSLTIQCQVDSQVTMMFWYRQQPGQSLTLIATANQGSEATYESGFVIDKFPISRPNLTFSTLTVSNMSPEDSSIYLCSVEGLGGAKNIQYFGAGTRLSVL.

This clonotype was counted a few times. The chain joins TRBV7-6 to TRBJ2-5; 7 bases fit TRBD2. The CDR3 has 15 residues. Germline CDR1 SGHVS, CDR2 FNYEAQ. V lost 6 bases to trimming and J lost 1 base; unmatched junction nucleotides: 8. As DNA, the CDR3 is TGTGCCAGCAGGGGGACTACTGCACCCCAAGAGACCCAGTACTTC. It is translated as CASRGTTAPQETQYF.

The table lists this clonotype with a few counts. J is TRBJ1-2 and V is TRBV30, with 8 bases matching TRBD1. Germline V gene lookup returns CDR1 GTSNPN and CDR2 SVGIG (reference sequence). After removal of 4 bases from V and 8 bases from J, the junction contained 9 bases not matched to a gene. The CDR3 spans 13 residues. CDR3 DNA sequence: TGTGCCTGGAACCGCCGGACAGGGCGCGGCTACACCTTC. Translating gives CAWNRRTGRGYTF.

The CDR3 DNA is TGTGCCAGCAGCGACCGGGTGGATGAGCAGTTCTTC. The encoded protein is CASSDRVDEQFF. This sequence joins TRBV5-5 and TRBJ2-1, with D uncertain. Trimming removed 4 bases at V and 8 bases at J, with 10 bases between. Germline lookup yields CDR1 SGHKS and CDR2 YYEKEE (reference sequence). The CDR3 covers 12 residues.

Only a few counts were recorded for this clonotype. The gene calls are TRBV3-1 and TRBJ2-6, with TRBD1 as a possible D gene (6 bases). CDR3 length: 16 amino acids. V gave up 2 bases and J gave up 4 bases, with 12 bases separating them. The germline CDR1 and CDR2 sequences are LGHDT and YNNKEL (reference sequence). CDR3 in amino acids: CASSQQTGTGANVLTF. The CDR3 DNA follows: TGTGCCAGCAGCCAACAAACAGGGACCGGGGCCAACGTCCTGACTTTC.

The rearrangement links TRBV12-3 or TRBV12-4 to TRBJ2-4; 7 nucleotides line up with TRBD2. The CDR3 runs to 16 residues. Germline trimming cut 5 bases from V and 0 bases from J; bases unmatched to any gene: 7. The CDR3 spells CASSDRVAGAKNIQYF. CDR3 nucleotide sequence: TGTGCCAGCAGTGACCGGGTAGCGGGAGCCAAAAACATTCAGTACTTC.

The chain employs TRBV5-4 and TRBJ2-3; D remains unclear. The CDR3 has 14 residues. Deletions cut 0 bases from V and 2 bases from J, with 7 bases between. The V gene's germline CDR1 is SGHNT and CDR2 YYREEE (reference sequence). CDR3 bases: TGTGCCAGCAGCTTGGCCACGGACACAGATACGCAGTATTTT. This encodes CASSLATDTDTQYF.

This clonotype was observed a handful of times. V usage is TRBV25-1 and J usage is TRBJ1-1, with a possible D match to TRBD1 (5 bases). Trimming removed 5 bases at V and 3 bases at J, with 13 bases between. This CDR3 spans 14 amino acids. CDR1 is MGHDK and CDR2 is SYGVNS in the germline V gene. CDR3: CASSWGGLYTEAFF. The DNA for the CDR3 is TGTGCCAGCAGTTGGGGGGGTTTGTACACTGAAGCTTTCTTT. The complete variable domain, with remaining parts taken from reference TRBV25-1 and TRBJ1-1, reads EADIYQTPRYLVIGTGKKITLECSQTMGHDKMYWYQQDPGMELHLIHYSYGVNSTEKGDLSSESTVSRIRTEHFPLTLESARPSHTSQYLCASSWGGLYTEAFFGQGTRLTVV.

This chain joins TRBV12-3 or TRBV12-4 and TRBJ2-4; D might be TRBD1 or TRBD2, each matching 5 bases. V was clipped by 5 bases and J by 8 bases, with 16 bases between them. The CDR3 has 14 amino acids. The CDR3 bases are TGTGCCAGCAGTCCGGGCCAGGTGGGGGACATTCAGTACTTC. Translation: CASSPGQVGDIQYF.

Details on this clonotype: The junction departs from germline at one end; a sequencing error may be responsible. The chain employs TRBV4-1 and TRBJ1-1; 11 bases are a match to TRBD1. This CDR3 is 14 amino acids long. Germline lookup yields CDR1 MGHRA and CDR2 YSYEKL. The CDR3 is CASSNRDRGTEASF. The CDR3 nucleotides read TGCGCCAGCAGCAACCGGGACAGGGGGACTGAAGCTTCCTTT.

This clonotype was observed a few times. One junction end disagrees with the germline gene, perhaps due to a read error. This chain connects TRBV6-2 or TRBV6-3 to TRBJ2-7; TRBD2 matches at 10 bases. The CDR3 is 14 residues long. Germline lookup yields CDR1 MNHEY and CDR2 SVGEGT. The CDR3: CASRSSGGPYEQCF. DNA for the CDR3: TGTGCCAGCAGGTCTAGCGGGGGACCCTACGAGCAGTGCTTC.